The next 20 T cell receptor beta chains were all read from a single sample in a study of Graves' ophthalmopathy and Graves' hyperthyroidism. The sequenced template was RNA, covering the TCR beta CDR3 region. HTBI primers primed a first-round RT-PCR, and a second-round multiplex PCR followed. One entry per CDR3 protein, called by TCRdb with MiXCR from the multiplex PCR reads. The top ten hold roughly 1.5% of the sample, which has nearly 400,000 distinct CDR3 sequences, about a sixth seen once. The specimen sequenced was peripheral blood. All receptors come from a young woman with Graves' ophthalmopathy.

In its sample, this clonotype was seen a few times. The genes are TRBV9 and TRBJ1-1, with TRBD1 as a possible D gene (5 bases). V gave up 4 bases and J gave up 5 bases, with 12 bases separating them. The CDR3 length is 13 residues. Germline loops: CDR1 SGDLS, CDR2 YYNGEE. The CDR3 DNA reads as TGTGCCAGCAGCTCGGGGGATTCGACTGAAGCTTTCTTT. This encodes CASSSGDSTEAFF.

This clonotype was found many times. V is TRBV24-1 and J is TRBJ2-2, with TRBD2 as a possible D gene (5 bases). CDR1 and CDR2 (germline): KGHDR, SFDVKD. V was pared by 2 bases and J by 6 bases, with 12 bases between. The CDR3 totals 15 residues. Here the CDR3 reads CATSDSATRAGELFF. The CDR3 nucleotides are TGTGCCACCAGTGATTCGGCTACGCGGGCCGGGGAGCTGTTTTTT.

The rearrangement joins TRBV6-5 to TRBJ2-7; either TRBD1 or TRBD2 may fit D (5 bases each). Trimming shortened V by 7 bases and J by 7 bases, and 14 bases separated the two germline ends. The V gene's germline CDR1 is MNHEY and CDR2 SVGAGI. The CDR3 spans 12 residues. The CDR3 sequence is CASNWDRAEQYF. In DNA form, the CDR3 reads TGTGCCAGCAATTGGGACCGCGCGGAGCAGTACTTC.

The chain uses TRBV19 and TRBJ2-5; D is undetermined. Per the germline V gene, CDR1 is LNHDA and CDR2 is SQIVND (reference sequence). This CDR3 region has 13 residues. V was clipped by 6 bases and J by 5 bases, with 13 bases between them. The CDR3 loop reads CASSRPPRETQYF. DNA for the CDR3: TGTGCCAGTAGCAGACCGCCGAGGGAGACCCAGTACTTC.

This clonotype was recorded many times. The chain employs TRBV7-2 and TRBJ2-6, with a weak D call TRBD1 (8 bases). The CDR3 covers 18 residues. Germline V gene data show CDR1 as SGHTA and CDR2 as FQGNSA. With 0 bases removed from V and 1 base from J, the gap between germline ends came to 13 bases. The CDR3 DNA sequence: TGTGCCAGCAGCTTAGCGTACAGGGGGGGGTCTGGGGCCAACGTCCTGACTTTC. Translating gives CASSLAYRGGSGANVLTF.

This clonotype came up many times. The gene calls are TRBV12-3 or TRBV12-4 and TRBJ1-2; D may be TRBD1 (6 bases). V lost 1 base and J 0 bases, leaving 15 bases between the germline ends. CDR3 length: 17 residues. The DNA for the CDR3 is TGTGCCAGCAGTTTAGGACTGAGACAGGCCGCTAACTATGGCTACACCTTC. It encodes CASSLGLRQAANYGYTF.

This clonotype was detected many times. The chain joins TRBV19 to TRBJ1-5, with D unclear. The CDR3 runs 16 residues. Deletions cut 1 base from V and 1 base from J, with 11 bases between. The germline CDR1 and CDR2 sequences are LNHDA and SQIVND (reference sequence). CDR3 region: CASSIAGQLSNQPQHF. The CDR3, as DNA: TGTGCCAGTAGTATAGCTGGCCAGCTAAGCAATCAGCCCCAGCATTTT.

This chain links TRBV9 with TRBJ2-7, with D possibly being TRBD1 or TRBD2 (5 bases each). The germline V and J ends were trimmed by 4 bases and 4 bases, with 18 bases remaining between them. The CDR3 loop spans 15 amino acids. Germline V gives CDR1 SGDLS, CDR2 YYNGEE. The CDR3 DNA reads as TGTGCCAGCAGCCTCCAGTCCGGGACGCCTTACGAGCAGTACTTC. Its protein product is CASSLQSGTPYEQYF. Full variable domain (outside the CDR3, taken from reference TRBV9 and TRBJ2-7): DSGVTQTPKHLITATGQRVTLRCSPRSGDLSVYWYQQSLDQGLQFLIQYYNGEERAKGNILERFSAQQFPDLHSELNLSSLELGDSALYFCASSLQSGTPYEQYFGPGTRLTVT.

Many counts were recorded for this clonotype. This chain connects TRBV25-1 to TRBJ1-1; D gene unclear. V lost 2 bases and J 5 bases, leaving 15 bases between the germline ends. Germline V CDR1 and CDR2: MGHDK, SYGVNS. This CDR3 is 15 amino acids long. CDR3 protein: CASSEGKRLETEAFF. The CDR3 nucleotides are TGTGCCAGCAGTGAAGGGAAGAGGTTGGAAACTGAAGCTTTCTTT.

This clonotype has ten or more counts. V is TRBV28 and J is TRBJ1-6, with no clear D. Per the germline V gene, CDR1 is MDHEN and CDR2 is SYDVKM. Deletions cut 6 bases from V and 6 bases from J, with 12 bases between. The CDR3 covers 14 residues. The CDR3 spells CASSPGFSNSPLHF. The CDR3 DNA reads TGTGCCAGCAGCCCGGGCTTCAGTAATTCACCCCTCCACTTT.

This clonotype occurred a few times. The chain couples TRBV12-5 to TRBJ1-6; no clear D gene. Trimming cost V 5 bases and J 10 bases, with 15 bases left between them. CDR1 LGHNT and CDR2 FRNRAP come from the germline V gene. This CDR3 contains 14 residues. CDR3 residues: CASGPDTFGSPLHF. CDR3 nucleotide sequence: TGTGCTAGTGGTCCAGACACTTTCGGCTCACCCCTCCACTTT.

This clonotype was detected many times. The chain combines TRBV7-8 with TRBJ2-7, with a tentative D call TRBD2 (6 bases). Trimming shortened V by 4 bases and J by 7 bases, and 14 bases separated the two germline ends. Germline V gives CDR1 SGHVS, CDR2 FQNEAQ. The CDR3 spans 13 residues. This CDR3 is CASSWDRRGEQYF. CDR3 bases: TGTGCCAGCAGCTGGGACCGGCGGGGTGAGCAGTACTTC.

This clonotype was recorded many times. V usage is TRBV7-3 and J usage is TRBJ2-2, with TRBD1 as a possible D gene (5 bases). Trimming removed 1 base at V and 6 bases at J, with 12 bases between. The germline V gene has CDR1 SGHTA and CDR2 FQGTGA. The CDR3 contains 15 residues. The CDR3: CASSLNDQGAGELFF. The CDR3 DNA follows: TGTGCCAGCAGCTTAAATGATCAGGGTGCCGGGGAGCTGTTTTTT.

This clonotype was observed at least ten times. This chain uses TRBV6-5 with TRBJ2-7, with D uncertain. The V end lost 3 bases, the J end lost 5 bases, and 20 bases lay between the germline ends. The CDR3 consists of 16 residues. Per the germline V gene, CDR1 is MNHEY and CDR2 is SVGAGI. The CDR3 bases are TGTGCCAGCAGTTATTCTCCGAGACGGCTGACCCACGAGCAGTACTTC. It is translated as CASSYSPRRLTHEQYF.

This clonotype appeared a single time. CDR3 sequence (DNA): TGTGCCAGCAGTCCATACACAGGGGAAGAGGTGAACACTGAAGCTTTCTTT. Encoded protein: CASSPYTGEEVNTEAFF. The V call is TRBV12-3 or TRBV12-4, the J call TRBJ1-1; 7 bases map to TRBD1. This CDR3 region has 17 residues. With 5 bases clipped from V and 0 bases from J, the junction kept 12 bases outside the gene matches.

This clonotype came up many times. The chain employs TRBV10-3 and TRBJ1-5, with 9 bases matching TRBD1. CDR1 is ENHRY and CDR2 is SYGVKD in the germline V gene. V dropped 6 bases and J dropped 0; count of bases not matched to a gene: 6. The CDR3 is made up of 16 amino acids. In DNA, the CDR3 is TGTGCCATCAGCCCGGGACAGGGTAATAGCAATCAGCCCCAGCATTTT. Protein sequence: CAISPGQGNSNQPQHF.

This clonotype was counted ten times or more. V is TRBV6-5 and J is TRBJ1-1; D remains unclear. The CDR3 is 13 residues long. V lost 6 bases and J lost 4, with 12 bases in between. Germline values: CDR1 MNHEY, CDR2 SVGAGI. CDR3 residues: CASRLVRITEAFF. CDR3 DNA: TGTGCCAGCAGATTAGTTCGTATCACTGAAGCTTTCTTT.

The rearrangement uses TRBV11-2 and TRBJ2-3; D unclear. CDR1 is SGHAT and CDR2 is FQNNGV in the germline V gene. Trimming removed 6 bases at V and 6 bases at J, with 7 bases between. CDR3 length: 11 residues. CDR3 in amino acids: CASSTLDTQYF. In DNA, the CDR3 is TGTGCCAGCAGTACATTGGATACGCAGTATTTT.

This clonotype was detected ten times or more. The chain couples TRBV5-1 to TRBJ2-2; no firm D call. The CDR3 sequence is 16 residues long. V shed 0 bases and J shed 4 bases, with 13 bases lying between them. CDR1 and CDR2 (germline): SGHRS, YFSETQ. The CDR3 sequence is CASSLAGRSGTGELFF. The CDR3 nucleotides read TGCGCCAGCAGCTTGGCCGGACGCTCGGGCACCGGGGAGCTGTTTTTT.

This clonotype was detected ten times or more. The rearrangement links TRBV28 to TRBJ2-7, with 9 bases aligning to TRBD1. CDR1 is MDHEN and CDR2 is SYDVKM in the germline V gene. V lost 5 bases to trimming and J lost 1 base; unmatched junction nucleotides: 6. The CDR3 is 15 residues long. Here the CDR3 reads CASSTPGQGSYEQYF. In nucleotides, the CDR3 is TGTGCCAGCAGTACCCCGGGACAGGGATCCTACGAGCAGTACTTC.